The rows below give T cell receptor beta chains drawn from one sample of a study of T cell repertoires in cytomegalovirus infection. TCRdb recomputed calls from the reads with MiXCR, one row per CDR3 protein. The sample contains about 830,000 distinct CDR3 sequences, 32% of which appear only once. These receptors lack a known antigen. The source was cultured CD8+ T cells from PBMCs, collected from culture after CMV antigen stimulation. These receptors originate from a human donor in good health (CMV status not recorded). Some clones in this sample may be carry-over from other donors' samples. CDR3s include the opening cysteine and the closing phenylalanine or tryptophan. Fields, in order: clone size, D gene, CDR3 length, J gene, V gene, CDR3 protein, CDR3 DNA. D genes are given only for firm matches. Clone sizes are given selectively: once, few, many, or a class where the clone is expanded.

clone_size: many
d_call: -
cdr3_length: 14
j_call: TRBJ1-3
v_call: TRBV28
cdr3_aa: CASSSGTSGNTIYF
cdr3_nt: TGTGCCAGCAGTTCTGGGACCTCTGGAAACACCATATATTTT

clone_size: -
d_call: TRBD1
cdr3_length: 20
j_call: TRBJ1-4
v_call: TRBV11-2
cdr3_aa: CASSAIKTDRGAPTNEKLFF
cdr3_nt: TGTGCCAGCAGTGCCATAAAAACCGACAGGGGGGCTCCAACTAATGAAAAACTGTTTTTT

clone_size: few
d_call: -
cdr3_length: 16
j_call: TRBJ1-3
v_call: TRBV7-4
cdr3_aa: CASSWSRLNSGNTIYF
cdr3_nt: TGTGCCAGCAGCTGGTCCAGGCTCAACTCTGGAAACACCATATATTTT

clone_size: few
d_call: -
cdr3_length: 14
j_call: TRBJ2-2
v_call: TRBV7-9
cdr3_aa: CASSLVSITGELFF
cdr3_nt: TGTGCCAGCAGCTTAGTTTCAATAACCGGGGAGCTGTTTTTT

clone_size: few
d_call: TRBD1
cdr3_length: 12
j_call: TRBJ2-1
v_call: TRBV10-3
cdr3_aa: CAISDRGQEQFF
cdr3_nt: TGTGCCATCAGTGACAGGGGGCAAGAGCAGTTCTTC

clone_size: -
d_call: -
cdr3_length: 13
j_call: TRBJ1-5
v_call: TRBV27
cdr3_aa: CASSWGKGQPQHF
cdr3_nt: TGTGCCAGCAGTTGGGGGAAGGGTCAGCCCCAGCATTTT

clone_size: -
d_call: -
cdr3_length: 14
j_call: TRBJ1-2
v_call: TRBV14
cdr3_aa: CASSQDEGGYGYTF
cdr3_nt: TGTGCCAGCAGCCAAGACGAAGGGGGCTATGGCTACACCTTC

clone_size: -
d_call: TRBD2
cdr3_length: 18
j_call: TRBJ2-1
v_call: TRBV24-1
cdr3_aa: CATSVGTSGAFPYNEQFF
cdr3_nt: TGTGCCACCAGTGTCGGGACTAGCGGGGCTTTTCCCTACAATGAGCAGTTCTTC

clone_size: few
d_call: -
cdr3_length: 15
j_call: TRBJ1-5
v_call: TRBV7-2
cdr3_aa: CASSLDFGANQPQHF
cdr3_nt: TGTGCCAGCAGCTTAGACTTCGGGGCAAATCAGCCCCAGCATTTT

clone_size: once
d_call: -
cdr3_length: 13
j_call: TRBJ2-3
v_call: TRBV10-3
cdr3_aa: CAISSDSLDTQYF
cdr3_nt: TGTGCCATCAGTTCGGACAGCCTTGATACGCAGTATTTT

clone_size: many
d_call: TRBD2
cdr3_length: 15
j_call: TRBJ2-5
v_call: TRBV7-2
cdr3_aa: CASSLILAPDGTQYF
cdr3_nt: TGTGCCAGCAGCCTCATACTAGCGCCGGACGGGACCCAGTACTTC

clone_size: -
d_call: -
cdr3_length: 11
j_call: TRBJ1-2
v_call: TRBV27
cdr3_aa: CGTWANYGYTF
cdr3_nt: TGTGGTACCTGGGCTAACTATGGCTACACCTTC

clone_size: once
d_call: TRBD1
cdr3_length: 17
j_call: TRBJ2-4
v_call: TRBV5-3
cdr3_aa: CARNITNRGRGKNIQYF
cdr3_nt: TGTGCCAGAAACATAACTAACAGGGGGCGAGGCAAAAACATTCAGTACTTC

clone_size: -
d_call: -
cdr3_length: 14
j_call: TRBJ2-2
v_call: TRBV7-2
cdr3_aa: CASSPRHNAGELFF
cdr3_nt: TGTGCCAGCAGCCCCAGACATAACGCCGGGGAGCTGTTTTTT

clone_size: -
d_call: TRBD1
cdr3_length: 17
j_call: TRBJ1-5
v_call: TRBV28
cdr3_aa: CASYNRGLPGGNQPQHF
cdr3_nt: TGTGCCAGTTATAACAGGGGGCTTCCTGGCGGCAATCAGCCCCAGCATTTT

clone_size: few
d_call: -
cdr3_length: 15
j_call: TRBJ2-2
v_call: TRBV7-2
cdr3_aa: CASSLVTTNTGELFF
cdr3_nt: TGTGCCAGCAGCTTAGTGACAACGAACACCGGGGAGCTGTTTTTT

clone_size: -
d_call: -
cdr3_length: 12
j_call: TRBJ1-2
v_call: TRBV7-6
cdr3_aa: CASSLTNDGYTF
cdr3_nt: TGTGCCAGCAGCTTAACTAACGATGGCTACACCTTC

clone_size: -
d_call: -
cdr3_length: 15
j_call: TRBJ2-7
v_call: TRBV5-1
cdr3_aa: CASSLALQSPYEQYF
cdr3_nt: TGCGCCAGCAGCTTGGCCCTCCAGTCCCCCTACGAGCAGTACTTC

clone_size: -
d_call: -
cdr3_length: 14
j_call: TRBJ1-4
v_call: TRBV15
cdr3_aa: CATSRALSVDGLFF
cdr3_nt: TGTGCCACCAGCAGAGCGCTCTCCGTCGACGGACTGTTTTTT

clone_size: -
d_call: TRBD1
cdr3_length: 18
j_call: TRBJ2-4
v_call: TRBV12-3/TRBV12-4
cdr3_aa: CASSLRRVTGQTKNIQYF
cdr3_nt: TGTGCCAGCAGTTTAAGGAGAGTGACAGGGCAAACCAAAAACATTCAGTACTTC